This T cell receptor beta chain is from a study of CD8 T cells in Susac syndrome. RNA, at about 0.45 to 1 ug, was reverse transcribed with random hexamers. MiXCR was run by TCRdb on the immunoSEQ multiplex PCR reads, yielding one entry per CDR3 protein. The sample includes tens of thousands of distinct CDR3 sequences, approximately 93% of them seen just once. CDR3 size: 16 residues. The sequence came from a human donor with Susac syndrome. The chain uses TRBV21-1 and TRBJ2-2; TRBD1 was called by the table and not checked on the DNA. TRBV21-1 corresponds to a pseudogene. Sequenced sample: CD8+ T cells from PBMCs. The chain's CDR3 is CASSRQQGMNTGELFF. The DNA of the CDR3 is TGTGCCAGCAGCCGACAACAGGGTATGAACACCGGGGAGCTGTTTTTT.